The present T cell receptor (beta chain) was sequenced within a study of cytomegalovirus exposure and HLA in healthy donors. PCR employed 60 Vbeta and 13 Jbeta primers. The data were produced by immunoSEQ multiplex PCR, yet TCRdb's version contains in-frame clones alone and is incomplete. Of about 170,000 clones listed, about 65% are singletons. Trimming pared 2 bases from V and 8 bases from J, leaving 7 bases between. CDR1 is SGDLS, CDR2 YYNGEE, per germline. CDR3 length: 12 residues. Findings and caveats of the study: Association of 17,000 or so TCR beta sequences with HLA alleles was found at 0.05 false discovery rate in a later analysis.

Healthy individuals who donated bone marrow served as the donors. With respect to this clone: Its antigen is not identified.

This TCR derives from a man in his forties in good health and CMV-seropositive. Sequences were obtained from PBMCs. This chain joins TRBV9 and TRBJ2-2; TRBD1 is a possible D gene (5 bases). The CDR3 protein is CASSVRVGELFF. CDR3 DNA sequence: TGTGCCAGCAGCGTCAGGGTAGGGGAGCTGTTTTTT.